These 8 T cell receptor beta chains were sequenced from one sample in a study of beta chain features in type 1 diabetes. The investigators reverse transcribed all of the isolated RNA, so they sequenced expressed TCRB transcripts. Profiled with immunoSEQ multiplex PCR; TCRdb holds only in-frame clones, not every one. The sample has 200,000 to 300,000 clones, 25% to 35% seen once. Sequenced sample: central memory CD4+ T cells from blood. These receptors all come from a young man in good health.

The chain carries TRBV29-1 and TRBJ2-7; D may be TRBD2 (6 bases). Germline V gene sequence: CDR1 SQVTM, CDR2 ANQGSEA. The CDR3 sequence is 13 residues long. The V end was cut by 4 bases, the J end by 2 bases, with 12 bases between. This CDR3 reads CSVVLGGAYEQYF. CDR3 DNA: TGCAGCGTTGTACTCGGCGGGGCCTACGAGCAGTACTTC.

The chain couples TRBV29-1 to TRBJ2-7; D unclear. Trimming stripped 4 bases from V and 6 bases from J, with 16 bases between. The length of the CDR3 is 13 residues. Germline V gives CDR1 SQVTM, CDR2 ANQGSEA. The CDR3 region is CSVAPNVRSEQYF. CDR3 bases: TGCAGCGTTGCCCCAAACGTTCGGAGCGAGCAGTACTTC.

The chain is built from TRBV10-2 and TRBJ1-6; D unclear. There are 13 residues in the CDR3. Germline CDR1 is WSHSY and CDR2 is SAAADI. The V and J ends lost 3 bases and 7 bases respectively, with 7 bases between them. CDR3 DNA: TGCGCCAGCAGTGACCAGAGGAATTCACCCCTCCACTTT. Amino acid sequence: CASSDQRNSPLHF.

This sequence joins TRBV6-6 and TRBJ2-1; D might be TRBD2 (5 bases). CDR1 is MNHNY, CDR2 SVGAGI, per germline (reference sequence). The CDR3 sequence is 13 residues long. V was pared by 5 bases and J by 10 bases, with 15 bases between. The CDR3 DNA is TGTGCCAGCAGTACCTTAGCGTCTCTCGAGCAGTTCTTC. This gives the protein CASSTLASLEQFF.

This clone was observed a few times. CDR3 in amino acids: CASSLSAREQFF. CDR3 in DNA: TGTGCCAGCAGTTTATCAGCGAGGGAGCAGTTCTTC. V usage is TRBV28 and J usage is TRBJ2-1, with D unresolved. The CDR3 totals 12 residues. Per the germline V gene, CDR1 is MDHEN and CDR2 is SYDVKM. V shed 1 base and J shed 10 bases, with 8 bases lying between them.

DNA for the CDR3: TGCAGCGCCGGAGCCGGGAGCGGCGAGCAGTACTTC. Translated: CSAGAGSGEQYF. J is TRBJ2-7 and V is TRBV29-1, with D possibly TRBD2 on 6 matching bases. This CDR3 has 12 amino acids. The V and J ends lost 7 bases and 6 bases respectively, with 16 bases between them. Germline CDR1 is SQVTM and CDR2 is ANQGSEA.

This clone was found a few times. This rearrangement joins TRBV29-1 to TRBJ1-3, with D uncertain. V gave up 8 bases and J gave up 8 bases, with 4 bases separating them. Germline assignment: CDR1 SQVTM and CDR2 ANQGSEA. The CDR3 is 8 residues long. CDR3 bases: TGCAGCTCCGACACCATATATTTT. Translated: CSSDTIYF.

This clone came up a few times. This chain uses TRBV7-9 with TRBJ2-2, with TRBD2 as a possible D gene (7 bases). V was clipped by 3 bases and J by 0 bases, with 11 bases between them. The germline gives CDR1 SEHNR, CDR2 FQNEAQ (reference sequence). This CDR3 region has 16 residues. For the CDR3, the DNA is TGTGCCAGCAGCTTCCGGGGGGCTACGAACACCGGGGAGCTGTTTTTT. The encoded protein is CASSFRGATNTGELFF.